This section outlines one TCR beta chain sequence together with its context. CDR3 length: 16 amino acids. V was clipped by 4 bases and J by 4 bases, with 14 bases between them. CDR1 and CDR2 (germline): LGHNA, YSLEER. The data derive from a study of blood T cell repertoires in COVID-19. The wider study: The cDNA or gDNA used as material had been derived from T cells, B-cell-depleted T cells, or PBMCs.

Data came from immunoSEQ multiplex PCR; TCRdb stores just in-frame clones and leaves some out. This table holds around 190,000 clones, around 84% found once. The TCR was taken from a woman aged 80 or over with acute or convalescent COVID-19. The sample comprised peripheral blood. The V and J genes are TRBV4-3 and TRBJ2-6, with D maybe TRBD1 (5 bases). The CDR3 spells CASSLRQLWGANVLTF. Here the CDR3 DNA reads TGCGCCAGCAGCCTGCGACAGCTCTGGGGGGCCAACGTCCTGACTTTC.